This T cell receptor beta chain originates from a study of Ad26.COV2.S vaccination and SARS-CoV-2 variants. V shed 5 bases and J 7 bases; nucleotides not matched to a gene: 4. The CDR3 extends over 13 amino acids. Per the germline V gene, CDR1 is SGHNT and CDR2 is YYREEE (reference sequence). TCRdb's table, derived via immunoSEQ multiplex PCR, lists solely in-frame clones and lacks some. This table holds about 350,000 clones, around 89% found once. This clone has only a few counts. Treatment denoted: some 20 received Ad26.COV2.S at low or high dose, single or two shots; roughly five received placebo; per-sample allocation not given. Specimen acquisition occurred on day 63 following the initial vaccine or placebo injection.

Sequenced material: peripheral blood, taken in a trial of Ad26.COV2.S vaccine versus placebo. This sequence was found in a person between 18 and 60 years old who received the Ad26.COV2.S COVID-19 vaccine or a placebo. The chain joins TRBV5-4 to TRBJ1-3; TRBD1 agrees at 9 bases. The DNA of the CDR3 is TGTGCCAGCAGAACGACAGGGGGGAACACCATATATTTT. Amino acid sequence: CASRTTGGNTIYF.